These 25 T cell receptor beta chains were sequenced from one sample in a study of cytomegalovirus exposure and HLA in healthy donors (TCRdb year 2017). The library was prepared using the immunoSEQ multiplex PCR assay. Entries here come from immuneACCESS through TCRdb and include only in-frame sequences with V and J called. Some clones fail to appear in such tables; in the studies checked, an unresolved V gene covers under half of the shortfall, and the cause of the remainder is unknown. This sample has about 250,000 clones in its table, and about 90% of those were observed once. The biggest ten clones account for 9.5% to 15% of the sample. The source material was PBMCs. These TCRs come from a man aged 18 to 35 in good health and CMV-seropositive.

The chain employs TRBV5-4 and TRBJ1-1; perhaps TRBD1 as D (6 bases). Looked up from germline, CDR1 is SGHNT and CDR2 is YYREEE (reference sequence). Between the trimmed V and J ends, which lost 2 bases and 3 bases, there was a span of 20 bases. The CDR3 is made up of 17 amino acids. CDR3 nucleotide sequence: TGTGCCAGCAGCTTTGGGGGCAACAGGGCCACCTACACTGAAGCTTTCTTT. It specifies CASSFGGNRATYTEAFF.

This clone turned up a few times. This chain links TRBV27 with TRBJ2-2, with 7 bases matching TRBD2. The CDR3 is made up of 17 amino acids. From germline, CDR1 is MNHEY and CDR2 SMNVEV (reference sequence). Trimming cost V 6 bases and J 5 bases; bases outside gene matches: 15. The CDR3 nucleotides are TGTGCCAGCAGCACCGCGGGAGTAACAACGGGAACCGGGGAGCTGTTTTTT. Protein product: CASSTAGVTTGTGELFF.

The chain has TRBV28 and TRBJ1-1; D unclear. V shed 6 bases and J shed 4 bases, with 6 bases lying between them. The CDR3 totals 11 residues. Germline CDR1 is MDHEN and CDR2 is SYDVKM. CDR3 in amino acids: CASSLFTEAFF. The CDR3 coding sequence is TGTGCCAGCAGCCTATTCACTGAAGCTTTCTTT.

This chain uses TRBV6-5 with TRBJ2-3; D remains ambiguous. Germline assignment: CDR1 MNHEY and CDR2 SVGAGI. V was shortened by 2 bases and J by 3 bases, with 9 bases between the two germline ends. The CDR3 sequence is 14 residues long. The CDR3 region has the DNA TGTGCCAGCAGTTACATTCTGGAGACAGATACGCAGTATTTT. It specifies CASSYILETDTQYF.

CDR3 nucleotides: TGTGCCAGCAGCGTAGACCTAGCGGGAGGGGCCGGGGAGCTGTTTTTT. Its translation is CASSVDLAGGAGELFF. The chain uses TRBV9 and TRBJ2-2; 12 nucleotides line up with TRBD2. From germline, CDR1 is SGDLS and CDR2 YYNGEE. Germline trimming cut 0 bases from V and 6 bases from J; bases unmatched to any gene: 3. CDR3 length: 16 amino acids. The whole variable domain, remainder taken from reference TRBV9 and TRBJ2-2, is DSGVTQTPKHLITATGQRVTLRCSPRSGDLSVYWYQQSLDQGLQFLIQYYNGEERAKGNILERFSAQQFPDLHSELNLSSLELGDSALYFCASSVDLAGGAGELFFGEGSRLTVL.

A word on this clone: Other DNA sequences in the sample encode the same CDR3. The gene calls are TRBV2 and TRBJ1-1; D may be TRBD1 (6 bases). The CDR3 is 13 residues long. The germline CDR1 and CDR2 sequences are SNHLY and FYNNEI. V lost 4 bases, J lost 4 bases, and 10 bases lay in between. In DNA, the CDR3 is TGTGCCAGCAGTGGAGAAGGGGGCACTGAAGCTTTCTTT. Its translation is CASSGEGGTEAFF. The whole variable domain, filled in from reference TRBV2 and TRBJ1-1, reads EPEVTQTPSHQVTQMGQEVILRCVPISNHLYFYWYRQILGQKVEFLVSFYNNEISEKSEIFDDQFSVERPDGSNFTLKIRSTKLEDSAMYFCASSGEGGTEAFFGQGTRLTVV.

The V and J genes are TRBV6-1 and TRBJ2-2, with TRBD1 matching over 9 bases. The CDR3 is 15 residues long. Per germline, CDR1 MNHNS and CDR2 SASEGT. The V and J ends lost 1 base and 11 bases, in that order; junction bases with no gene match: 8. In nucleotides, the CDR3 is TGTGCCAGCAGTGAAGGGGGACAGGGAATCGGTGAGCTGTTTTTT. Its translation is CASSEGGQGIGELFF.

This clone was detected once. The chain recombines TRBV5-1 with TRBJ2-5, with 13 bases lining up with TRBD2. Germline CDR1 and CDR2: SGHRS and YFSETQ. Trimming cost V 2 bases and J 4 bases; bases outside gene matches: 5. This CDR3 has 16 amino acids. CDR3 sequence (DNA): TGCGCCAGCAGCTTAATACTAGCGGGAGGGGGAGAGACCCAGTACTTC. Translated: CASSLILAGGGETQYF.

DNA of the CDR3: TGTGCCAGCTCAATAGACGAACCGGGACTAGGTACTTATGAGCAGTTCTTC. Translation: CASSIDEPGLGTYEQFF. V is TRBV18 and J is TRBJ2-1; 8 bases are a match to TRBD2. The CDR3 loop spans 17 amino acids. Germline V lookup: CDR1 KGHSH, CDR2 LQKENI. The V and J ends lost 5 bases and 8 bases, in that order; junction bases with no gene match: 17.

This clone appeared a few times. This chain's CDR3 is CASPFAGGSSYEQYF. For the CDR3, the DNA is TGTGCCAGCCCATTCGCCGGGGGTAGCTCCTACGAGCAGTACTTC. The chain uses TRBV19 and TRBJ2-7; D might be TRBD2 (6 bases). The germline gives CDR1 LNHDA, CDR2 SQIVND (reference sequence). V lost 9 bases, J lost 0 bases, and 18 bases lay in between. The CDR3 has 15 amino acids.

The V gene is TRBV5-1, the J gene TRBJ2-6, with D possibly TRBD2 on 6 matching bases. V shed 5 bases and J shed 2 bases, with 14 bases lying between them. Germline V gives CDR1 SGHRS, CDR2 YFSETQ. CDR3 length equals 16 residues. CDR3: CASRPPGETGANVLTF. In DNA, the CDR3 is TGCGCCAGCAGACCCCCGGGGGAGACTGGGGCCAACGTCCTGACTTTC.

The chain is built from TRBV2 and TRBJ1-2; possibly TRBD1 for D (5 bases). CDR3 length: 13 residues. Germline V gene data show CDR1 as SNHLY and CDR2 as FYNNEI. With 3 bases removed from V and 2 bases from J, the gap between germline ends came to 7 bases. DNA for the CDR3: TGTGCCAGCAGTGAGGGGGGGAACTATGGCTACACCTTC. It is translated as CASSEGGNYGYTF.

The rearrangement links TRBV7-9 to TRBJ2-3; the D gene is possibly TRBD2 (6 bases). Germline CDR1 reads SEHNR; CDR2 reads FQNEAQ (reference sequence). The CDR3 spans 15 residues. With 6 bases removed from V and 0 bases from J, the gap between germline ends came to 13 bases. In DNA form, the CDR3 reads TGTGCCAGCAGAAAAACCGGGACTAGCACAGATACGCAGTATTTT. It codes for CASRKTGTSTDTQYF.

The genes are TRBV11-2 and TRBJ2-4; tentative D call: TRBD2 (5 bases). Germline loops: CDR1 SGHAT, CDR2 FQNNGV. V lost 3 bases to trimming and J lost 1 base, with 7 bases between them. The length of the CDR3 is 14 residues. CDR3 residues: CASSFTGAKNIQYF. The DNA for the CDR3 is TGTGCCAGCAGCTTTACGGGGGCCAAAAACATTCAGTACTTC. The full variable domain, its missing parts supplied by reference TRBV11-2 and TRBJ2-4, is EAGVAQSPRYKIIEKRQSVAFWCNPISGHATLYWYQQILGQGPKLLIQFQNNGVVDDSQLPKDRFSAERLKGVDSTLKIQPAKLEDSAVYLCASSFTGAKNIQYFGAGTRLSVL.

The chain is built from TRBV7-6 and TRBJ2-7, with 7 bases identical to TRBD1. With 5 bases clipped from V and 3 bases from J, the junction kept 4 bases outside the gene matches. CDR1 is SGHVS, CDR2 FNYEAQ, per germline. CDR3 length: 13 residues. The CDR3 loop reads CASSGTDIYEQYF. The CDR3 DNA follows: TGTGCCAGCAGCGGGACAGACATCTACGAGCAGTACTTC.

This clone appeared once. This chain's CDR3 is CAISVTGTEQFF. CDR3 in DNA: TGTGCCATCAGTGTCACAGGGACAGAGCAGTTCTTC. The J gene is TRBJ2-1, the V gene TRBV10-3; D may be TRBD1 (6 bases). The CDR3 length is 12 residues. The V end was cut by 4 bases, the J end by 10 bases, with 11 bases between. The germline V gene encodes CDR1 ENHRY and CDR2 SYGVKD.

This chain connects TRBV6-5 to TRBJ2-1; TRBD2 might be the D (5 bases). V lost 2 bases and J 7 bases, leaving 12 bases between the germline ends. The CDR3 is made up of 14 amino acids. Germline-derived CDR1 and CDR2 are MNHEY and SVGAGI. Here the CDR3 reads CASSYSFSGNEQFF. CDR3 DNA sequence: TGTGCCAGCAGTTACAGTTTTTCGGGGAATGAGCAGTTCTTC.

In the case of this clone: Sequence at one end of the junction differs from germline and may be a read error. The rearrangement joins TRBV15 to TRBJ2-5; D remains ambiguous. This CDR3 has 14 amino acids. Germline-derived CDR1 and CDR2 are LNHNV and YYDKDF (reference sequence). The CDR3 DNA reads as TGTGCCACCAGCAGTCCTCGTTTACCGGAGAGCGCCAACTTC. It translates to CATSSPRLPESANF.

The CDR3 nucleotides are TGTGCCAGCAGTTACTTACAAGGGGCGAATGGCTACACCTTC. Translated, it gives CASSYLQGANGYTF. The chain is built from TRBV6-6 and TRBJ1-2; maybe TRBD1 (5 bases). The germline V and J ends were trimmed by 1 base and 6 bases, with 12 bases remaining between them. This CDR3 region has 14 residues. Germline CDR1 reads MNHNY; CDR2 reads SVGAGI (reference sequence).

The V gene is TRBV5-1, the J gene TRBJ1-3; 9 bases match TRBD1. Germline V CDR1 and CDR2: SGHRS, YFSETQ. The CDR3 contains 15 residues. J was trimmed by 1 base and V by 3 bases; bases with no gene match: 2. The CDR3 sequence: CASSWDRASGNTIYF. In DNA, the CDR3 is TGCGCCAGCAGCTGGGACAGGGCTTCTGGAAACACCATATATTTT.

The chain combines TRBV4-1 with TRBJ2-2, with 7 bases aligning to TRBD2. In germline, CDR1 is MGHRA, CDR2 YSYEKL. The CDR3 extends over 15 amino acids. V shed 2 bases, J shed 6 bases, and the junction held 6 bases outside the gene matches. CDR3 DNA sequence: TGCGCCAGCAGCCAATCCCGGGGAGGGTCCGGGGAGCTGTTTTTT. Translating gives CASSQSRGGSGELFF.

The gene calls are TRBV30 and TRBJ2-3; D is undetermined. V lost 3 bases, J lost 0 bases, and 7 bases lay in between. This CDR3 has 13 amino acids. CDR1 is GTSNPN, CDR2 SVGIG, per germline (reference sequence). The chain's CDR3 is CAWRSTSTDTQYF. For the CDR3, the DNA is TGTGCCTGGAGGAGTACCAGCACAGATACGCAGTATTTT.

This chain connects TRBV28 to TRBJ1-2, with TRBD1 identical over 8 bases. Germline CDR1 is MDHEN and CDR2 is SYDVKM. The CDR3 extends over 13 amino acids. J was trimmed by 4 bases and V by 3 bases; bases with no gene match: 1. The CDR3 loop is CASSFTGGYGYTF. Written as DNA, the CDR3 is TGTGCCAGCAGTTTCACAGGGGGCTATGGCTACACCTTC.

The chain joins TRBV4-2 to TRBJ2-7; 10 bases line up with TRBD1. Trimming removed 3 bases from V and 4 bases from J; junction bases left unmatched: 6. The CDR3 has 15 amino acids. CDR1 and CDR2 from the germline V gene are LGHNA and YNFKEQ. This CDR3 is CASSQGGQGMYEQYF. In DNA, the CDR3 is TGTGCCAGCAGCCAGGGGGGACAGGGGATGTACGAGCAGTACTTC.

Points on this clone: Other nucleotide sequences in the sample specify the same CDR3. V gene TRBV28 combines with J gene TRBJ1-5; D gene uncertain. Trimming removed 6 bases from V and 1 base from J, with 7 bases in between. Germline V gene data show CDR1 as MDHEN and CDR2 as SYDVKM. This CDR3 comprises 13 residues. CDR3 loop: CASSRRSNQPQHF. CDR3 nucleotide sequence: TGTGCCAGCAGCCGCAGGAGCAATCAGCCCCAGCATTTT.